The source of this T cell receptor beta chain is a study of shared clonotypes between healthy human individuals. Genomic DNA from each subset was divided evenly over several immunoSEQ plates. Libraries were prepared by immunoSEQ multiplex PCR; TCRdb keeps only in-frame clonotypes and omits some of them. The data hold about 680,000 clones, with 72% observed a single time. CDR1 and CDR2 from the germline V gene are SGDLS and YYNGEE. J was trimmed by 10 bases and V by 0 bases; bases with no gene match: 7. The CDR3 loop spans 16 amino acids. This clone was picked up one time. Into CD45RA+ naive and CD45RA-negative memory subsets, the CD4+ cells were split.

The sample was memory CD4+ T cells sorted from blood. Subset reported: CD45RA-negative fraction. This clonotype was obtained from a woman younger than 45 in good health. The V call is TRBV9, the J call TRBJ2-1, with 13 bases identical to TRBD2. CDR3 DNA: TGTGCCAGCAGCGTAGCGTGGACTAGCGGGAGTCGAGAGCAGTTCTTC. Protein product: CASSVAWTSGSREQFF.